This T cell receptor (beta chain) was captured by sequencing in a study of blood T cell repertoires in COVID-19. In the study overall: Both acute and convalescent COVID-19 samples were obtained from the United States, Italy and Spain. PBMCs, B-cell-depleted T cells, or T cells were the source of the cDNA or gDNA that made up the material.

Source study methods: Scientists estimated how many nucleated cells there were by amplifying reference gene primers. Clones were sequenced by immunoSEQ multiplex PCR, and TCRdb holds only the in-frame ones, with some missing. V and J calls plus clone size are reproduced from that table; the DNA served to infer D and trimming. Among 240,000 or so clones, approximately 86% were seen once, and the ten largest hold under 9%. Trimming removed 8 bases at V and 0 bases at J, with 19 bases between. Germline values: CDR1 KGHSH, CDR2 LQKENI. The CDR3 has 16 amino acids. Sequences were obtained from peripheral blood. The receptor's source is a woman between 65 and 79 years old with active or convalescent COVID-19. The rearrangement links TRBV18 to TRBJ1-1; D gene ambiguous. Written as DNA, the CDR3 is TGTGCCAGCCCCTCACCCAGAGGTCGCCTGAACACTGAAGCTTTCTTT. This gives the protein CASPSPRGRLNTEAFF.